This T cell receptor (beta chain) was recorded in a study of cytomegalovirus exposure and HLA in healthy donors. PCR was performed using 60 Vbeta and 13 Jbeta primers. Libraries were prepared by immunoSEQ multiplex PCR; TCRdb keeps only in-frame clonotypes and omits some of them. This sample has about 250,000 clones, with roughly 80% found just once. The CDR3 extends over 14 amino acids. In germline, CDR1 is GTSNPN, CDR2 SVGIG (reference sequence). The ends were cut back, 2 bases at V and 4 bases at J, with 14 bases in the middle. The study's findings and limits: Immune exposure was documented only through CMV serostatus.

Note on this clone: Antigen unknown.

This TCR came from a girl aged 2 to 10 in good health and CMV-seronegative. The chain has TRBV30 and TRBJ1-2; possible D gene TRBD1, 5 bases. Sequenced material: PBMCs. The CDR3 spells CAWSRQPPVYGYTF. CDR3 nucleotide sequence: TGTGCCTGGAGTAGACAGCCTCCCGTCTATGGCTACACCTTC.